The 7 T cell receptor beta chains presented below share a single source sample, sequenced in a study of T cell changes during pregnancy in multiple sclerosis. Profiling relied on immunoSEQ multiplex PCR, and the TCRdb table lists in-frame clones only, not all of them. The profile covers tens of thousands of clones, with just over 90% appearing a single time and about 3% taken by the ten largest. The sequenced sample was peripheral blood, obtained before pregnancy. These receptors were taken from a female donor with multiple sclerosis, enrolled in a pregnancy study.

The chain combines TRBV5-8 with TRBJ2-2; 9 positions agree with TRBD2. CDR1 and CDR2 from the germline V gene are SGHTS and YDEGEE. J was trimmed by 4 bases and V by 4 bases; bases with no gene match: 8. CDR3 length equals 16 residues. CDR3 protein: CASSPGLAPGTGELFF. The DNA for the CDR3 is TGTGCCAGCAGCCCTGGACTAGCGCCCGGCACCGGGGAGCTGTTTTTT.

This clone has a single count. The V and J genes are TRBV2 and TRBJ1-5; possibly TRBD1 for D (5 bases). Per the germline V gene, CDR1 is SNHLY and CDR2 is FYNNEI. The V end was cut by 6 bases, the J end by 3 bases, with 12 bases between. This CDR3 has 14 residues. The CDR3 here is CASSHDSNNQPQHF. Written as DNA, the CDR3 is TGTGCCAGCAGCCACGACAGCAACAATCAGCCCCAGCATTTT.

With respect to this clone: Distinct nucleotide sequences in the sample also encode this CDR3. This sequence joins TRBV6-5 and TRBJ1-3, with D unclear. The V and J ends lost 3 bases and 0 bases respectively, with 6 bases between them. The CDR3 is 14 residues long. The V gene's germline CDR1 is MNHEY and CDR2 SVGAGI. The CDR3, as DNA: TGTGCCAGCAGTTATCGGGGCTCTGGAAACACCATATATTTT. Protein product: CASSYRGSGNTIYF.

This chain uses TRBV6-5 with TRBJ1-1, with 9 positions matching TRBD1. This CDR3 has 12 amino acids. CDR1 and CDR2 from the germline V gene are MNHEY and SVGAGI. The V gene end was trimmed by 5 bases and the J gene end by 11 bases; junction bases not matched to a gene: 6. The CDR3 nucleotides read TGTGCCAGCAGTCAACAGGGGGCGCAGGCTTTCTTT. This codes for CASSQQGAQAFF.

The CDR3 bases are TGTGCCAGCAGCTTAGCGATCACGGGACAATGGACTGAAGCTTTCTTT. Protein product: CASSLAITGQWTEAFF. The chain joins TRBV7-8 to TRBJ1-1; TRBD1 might be the D (6 bases). The CDR3 extends over 16 amino acids. V lost 0 bases, J lost 5 bases, and 16 bases lay in between. The germline V gene encodes CDR1 SGHVS and CDR2 FQNEAQ.

This clone was picked up one time. The rearrangement joins TRBV25-1 to TRBJ2-1; 8 bases are shared with TRBD2. Germline V CDR1 and CDR2: MGHDK, SYGVNS. After removal of 3 bases from V and 2 bases from J, the junction contained 6 bases not matched to a gene. This CDR3 spans 16 amino acids. For the CDR3, the DNA is TGTGCCAGCAGTGAGGCTCTAGCGGGTCCCTACAATGAGCAGTTCTTC. Translating it yields CASSEALAGPYNEQFF.

This clone has a handful of counts. J is TRBJ1-3 and V is TRBV6-5, with a tentative D call TRBD1 (5 bases). This CDR3 has 16 residues. V lost 4 bases to trimming and J lost 4 bases, with 17 bases between them. The germline V gene encodes CDR1 MNHEY and CDR2 SVGAGI. CDR3 protein: CASSLTIPSGGNTIYF. CDR3 in DNA: TGTGCCAGCAGTTTGACAATACCTTCAGGGGGAAACACCATATATTTT.